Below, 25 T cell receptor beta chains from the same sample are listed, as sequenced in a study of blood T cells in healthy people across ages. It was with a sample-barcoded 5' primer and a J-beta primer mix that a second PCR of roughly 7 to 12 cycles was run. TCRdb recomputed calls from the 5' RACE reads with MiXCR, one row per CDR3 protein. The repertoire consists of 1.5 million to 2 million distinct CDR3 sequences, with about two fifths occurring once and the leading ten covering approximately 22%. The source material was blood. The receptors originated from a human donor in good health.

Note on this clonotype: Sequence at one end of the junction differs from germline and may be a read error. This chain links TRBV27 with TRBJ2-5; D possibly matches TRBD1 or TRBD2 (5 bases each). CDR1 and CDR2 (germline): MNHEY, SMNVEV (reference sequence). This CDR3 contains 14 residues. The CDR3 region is CAGSRRDPQETQYF. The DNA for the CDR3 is TGTGCCGGCAGCCGCAGGGACCCTCAAGAGACCCAGTACTTC.

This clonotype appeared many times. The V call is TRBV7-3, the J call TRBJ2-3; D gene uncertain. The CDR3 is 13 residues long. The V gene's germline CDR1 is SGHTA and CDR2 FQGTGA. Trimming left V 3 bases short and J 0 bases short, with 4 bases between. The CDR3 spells CASSFESTDTQYF. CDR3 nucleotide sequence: TGTGCCAGCAGCTTCGAAAGCACAGATACGCAGTATTTT.

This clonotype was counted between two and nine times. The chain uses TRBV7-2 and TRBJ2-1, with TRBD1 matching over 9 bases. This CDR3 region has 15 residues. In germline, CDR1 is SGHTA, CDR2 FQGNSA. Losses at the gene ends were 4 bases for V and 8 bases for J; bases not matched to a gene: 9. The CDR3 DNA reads TGTGCCAGCAGCTCAGGACAGGGGAGTAGAGATGAGCAGTTCTTC. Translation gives CASSSGQGSRDEQFF.

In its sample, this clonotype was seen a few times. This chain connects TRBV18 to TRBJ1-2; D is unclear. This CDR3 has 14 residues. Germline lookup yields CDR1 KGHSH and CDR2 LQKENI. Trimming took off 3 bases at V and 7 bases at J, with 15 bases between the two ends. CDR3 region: CASSPRPEITGYTF. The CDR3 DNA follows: TGTGCCAGCTCACCTCGGCCAGAGATTACTGGCTACACCTTC.

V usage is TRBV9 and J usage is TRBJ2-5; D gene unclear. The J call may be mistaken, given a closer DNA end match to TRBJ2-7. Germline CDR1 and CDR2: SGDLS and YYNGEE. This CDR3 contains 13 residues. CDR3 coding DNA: TGTGCCAGCAGCGTACAGGAGACCGACGAGCAGTACTTC. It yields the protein CASSVQETDEQYF.

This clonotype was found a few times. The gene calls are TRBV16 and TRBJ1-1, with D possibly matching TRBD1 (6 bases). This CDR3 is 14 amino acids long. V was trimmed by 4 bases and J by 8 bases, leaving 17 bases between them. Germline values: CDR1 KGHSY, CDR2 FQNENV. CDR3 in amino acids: CASSLNPLGGEAFF. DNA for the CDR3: TGTGCCAGCAGCCTGAACCCATTAGGGGGGGAAGCTTTCTTT.

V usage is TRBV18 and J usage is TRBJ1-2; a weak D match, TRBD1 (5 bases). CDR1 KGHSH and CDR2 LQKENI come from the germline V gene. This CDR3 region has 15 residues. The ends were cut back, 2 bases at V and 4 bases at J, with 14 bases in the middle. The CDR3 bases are TGTGCCAGCTCACCAATCGGGACGGACACCTATGGCTACACCTTC. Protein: CASSPIGTDTYGYTF.

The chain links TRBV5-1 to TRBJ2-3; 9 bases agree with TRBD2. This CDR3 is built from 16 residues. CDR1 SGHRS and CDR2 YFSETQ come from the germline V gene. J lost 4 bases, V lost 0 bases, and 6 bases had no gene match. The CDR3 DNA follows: TGCGCCAGCAGCTTGGGACTAGCGGAGGTCCCAGATACGCAGTATTTT. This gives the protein CASSLGLAEVPDTQYF.

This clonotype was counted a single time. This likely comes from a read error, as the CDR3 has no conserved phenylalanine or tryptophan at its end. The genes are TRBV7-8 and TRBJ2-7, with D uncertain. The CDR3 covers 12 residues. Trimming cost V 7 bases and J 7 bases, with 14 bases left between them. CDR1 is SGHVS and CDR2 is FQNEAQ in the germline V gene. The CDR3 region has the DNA TGTGCCAGCATCGCTCCAGGTGAGGAGCAGTACTTA. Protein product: CASIAPGEEQYL.

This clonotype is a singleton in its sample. DNA of the CDR3: TGCAGCGCTGCTGAGACAGGGCATGACACAGATACGCAGTATTTT. Protein sequence: CSAAETGHDTDTQYF. The V call is TRBV29-1, the J call TRBJ2-3, with TRBD1 matching over 7 bases. V gave up 7 bases and J gave up 2 bases; unmatched junction bases: 12. Germline CDR1 reads SQVTM; CDR2 reads ANQGSEA. The CDR3 covers 15 residues.

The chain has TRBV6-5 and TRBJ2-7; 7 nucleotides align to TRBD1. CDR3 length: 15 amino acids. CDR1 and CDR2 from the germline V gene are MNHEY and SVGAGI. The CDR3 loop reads CTTRGARTGSYEQYF. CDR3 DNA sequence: TGTACCACCCGAGGGGCTAGGACAGGCTCCTACGAGCAGTACTTC.

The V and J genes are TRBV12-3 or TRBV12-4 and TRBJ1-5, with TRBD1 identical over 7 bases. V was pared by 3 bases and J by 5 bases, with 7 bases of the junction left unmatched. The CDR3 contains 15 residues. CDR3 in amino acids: CASSFGRGRHQPQHF. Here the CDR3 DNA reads TGTGCCAGCAGTTTTGGCAGGGGGAGGCATCAGCCCCAGCATTTT.

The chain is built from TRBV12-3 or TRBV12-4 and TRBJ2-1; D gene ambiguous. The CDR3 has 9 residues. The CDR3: CDTPNEQFF. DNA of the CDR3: TGTGATACCCCCAATGAGCAGTTCTTC.

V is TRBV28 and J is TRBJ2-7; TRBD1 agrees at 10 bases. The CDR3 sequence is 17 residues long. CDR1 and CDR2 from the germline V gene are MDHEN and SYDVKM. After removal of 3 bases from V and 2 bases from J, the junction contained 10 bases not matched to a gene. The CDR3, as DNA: TGTGCCAGCAGTTTTCTAATCCGGGACAGGGGTGCCTACGAGCAGTACTTC. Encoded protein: CASSFLIRDRGAYEQYF.

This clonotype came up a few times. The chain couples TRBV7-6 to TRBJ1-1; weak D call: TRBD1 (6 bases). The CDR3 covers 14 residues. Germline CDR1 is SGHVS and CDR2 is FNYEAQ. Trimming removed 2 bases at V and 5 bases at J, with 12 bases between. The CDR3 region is CASSLLERGTEAFF. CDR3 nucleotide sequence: TGTGCCAGCAGCTTACTTGAGAGGGGGACTGAAGCTTTCTTT.

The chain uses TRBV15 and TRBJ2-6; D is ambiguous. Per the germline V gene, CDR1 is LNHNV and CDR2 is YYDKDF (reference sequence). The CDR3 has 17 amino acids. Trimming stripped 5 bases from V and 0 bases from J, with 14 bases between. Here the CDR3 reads CATSARLGNSGANVLTF. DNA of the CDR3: TGTGCCACCAGCGCGAGGTTAGGGAACTCTGGGGCCAACGTCCTGACTTTC.

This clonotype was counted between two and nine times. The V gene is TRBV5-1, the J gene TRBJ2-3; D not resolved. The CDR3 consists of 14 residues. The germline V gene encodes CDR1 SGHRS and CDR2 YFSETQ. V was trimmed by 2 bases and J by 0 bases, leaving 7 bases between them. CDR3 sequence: CASSFTDSTDTQYF. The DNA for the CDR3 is TGCGCCAGCAGCTTTACTGACAGCACAGATACGCAGTATTTT.

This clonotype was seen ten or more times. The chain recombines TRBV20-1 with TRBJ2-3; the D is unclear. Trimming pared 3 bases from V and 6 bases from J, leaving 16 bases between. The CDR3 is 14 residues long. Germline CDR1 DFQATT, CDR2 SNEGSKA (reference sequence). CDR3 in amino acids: CSARPRIQSDTQYF. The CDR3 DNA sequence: TGCAGTGCTAGGCCCCGGATTCAATCGGATACGCAGTATTTT.

The CDR3 here is CASSQLTQGQGEIGYTF. The CDR3, as DNA: TGCGCCAGCAGCCAACTTACCCAAGGACAGGGGGAAATTGGCTACACCTTC. V and J are TRBV4-1 and TRBJ1-2; 10 bases fit TRBD1. J lost 7 bases, V lost 2 bases, and 13 bases had no gene match. Germline CDR1 reads MGHRA; CDR2 reads YSYEKL. This CDR3 has 17 amino acids.

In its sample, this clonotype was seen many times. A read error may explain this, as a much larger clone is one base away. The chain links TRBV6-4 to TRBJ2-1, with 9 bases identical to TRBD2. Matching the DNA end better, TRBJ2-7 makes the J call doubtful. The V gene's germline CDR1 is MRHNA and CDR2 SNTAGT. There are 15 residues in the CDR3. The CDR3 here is CASSAAGGSYNEQYF. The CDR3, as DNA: TGTGCCAGCAGTGCAGCGGGGGGCTCCTACAATGAGCAGTACTTC.

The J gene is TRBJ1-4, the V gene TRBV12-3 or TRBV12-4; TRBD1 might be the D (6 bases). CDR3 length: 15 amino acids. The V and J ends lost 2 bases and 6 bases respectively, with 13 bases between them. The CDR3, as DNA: TGTGCCAGCAGTTTAAGGGGACAAGGAGATGAAAAACTGTTTTTT. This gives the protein CASSLRGQGDEKLFF.

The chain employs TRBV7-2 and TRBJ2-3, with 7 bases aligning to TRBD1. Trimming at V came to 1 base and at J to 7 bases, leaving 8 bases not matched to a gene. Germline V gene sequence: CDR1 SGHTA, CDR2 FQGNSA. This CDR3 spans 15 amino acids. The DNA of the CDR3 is TGTGCCAGCAGCTTAGTCGGCAGGGGGACGTATACGCAGTATTTT. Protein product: CASSLVGRGTYTQYF.

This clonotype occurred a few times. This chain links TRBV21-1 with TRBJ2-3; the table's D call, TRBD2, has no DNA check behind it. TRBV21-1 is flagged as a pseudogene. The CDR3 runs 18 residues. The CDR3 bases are TGTGCCAGCAGCAACCAGAGAGGGACTAGCTCAACATCAGATACGCAGTATTTT. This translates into CASSNQRGTSSTSDTQYF.

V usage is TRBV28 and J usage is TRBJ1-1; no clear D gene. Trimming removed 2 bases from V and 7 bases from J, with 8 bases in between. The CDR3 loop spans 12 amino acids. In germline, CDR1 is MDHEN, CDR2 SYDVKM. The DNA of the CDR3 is TGTGCCAGCAGTTTAAAGGAGGGTGAAGCTTTCTTT. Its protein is CASSLKEGEAFF.

The DNA for the CDR3 is TGTGCCAGCAGAGGGACAGGGAACAATCAGCCCCAGCATTTT. It yields the protein CASRGTGNNQPQHF. The chain uses TRBV28 and TRBJ1-5; 9 bases match TRBD1. V trimming: 6 bases; J trimming: 3 bases; junction bases outside the gene matches: 3. The CDR3 totals 14 residues. Germline CDR1 reads MDHEN; CDR2 reads SYDVKM. The full variable domain, with the rest looked up from reference TRBV28 and TRBJ1-5, is DVKVTQSSRYLVKRTGEKVFLECVQDMDHENMFWYRQDPGLGLRLIYFSYDVKMKEKGDIPEGYSVSREKKERFSLILESASTNQTSMYLCASRGTGNNQPQHFGDGTRLSIL.